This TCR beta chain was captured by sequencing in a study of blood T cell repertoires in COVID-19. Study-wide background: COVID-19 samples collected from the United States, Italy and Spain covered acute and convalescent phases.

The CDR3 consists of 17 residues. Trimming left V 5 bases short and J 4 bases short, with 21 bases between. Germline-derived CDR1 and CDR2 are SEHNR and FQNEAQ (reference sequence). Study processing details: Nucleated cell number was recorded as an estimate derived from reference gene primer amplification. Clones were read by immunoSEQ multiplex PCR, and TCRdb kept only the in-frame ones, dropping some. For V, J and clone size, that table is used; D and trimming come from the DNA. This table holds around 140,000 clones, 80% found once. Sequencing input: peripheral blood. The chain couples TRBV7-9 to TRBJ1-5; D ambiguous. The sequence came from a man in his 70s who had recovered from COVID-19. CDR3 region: CASSLGGSAVTNQPQHF. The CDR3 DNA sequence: TGTGCCAGCAGCCTAGGCGGTTCTGCAGTGACTAATCAGCCCCAGCATTTT.